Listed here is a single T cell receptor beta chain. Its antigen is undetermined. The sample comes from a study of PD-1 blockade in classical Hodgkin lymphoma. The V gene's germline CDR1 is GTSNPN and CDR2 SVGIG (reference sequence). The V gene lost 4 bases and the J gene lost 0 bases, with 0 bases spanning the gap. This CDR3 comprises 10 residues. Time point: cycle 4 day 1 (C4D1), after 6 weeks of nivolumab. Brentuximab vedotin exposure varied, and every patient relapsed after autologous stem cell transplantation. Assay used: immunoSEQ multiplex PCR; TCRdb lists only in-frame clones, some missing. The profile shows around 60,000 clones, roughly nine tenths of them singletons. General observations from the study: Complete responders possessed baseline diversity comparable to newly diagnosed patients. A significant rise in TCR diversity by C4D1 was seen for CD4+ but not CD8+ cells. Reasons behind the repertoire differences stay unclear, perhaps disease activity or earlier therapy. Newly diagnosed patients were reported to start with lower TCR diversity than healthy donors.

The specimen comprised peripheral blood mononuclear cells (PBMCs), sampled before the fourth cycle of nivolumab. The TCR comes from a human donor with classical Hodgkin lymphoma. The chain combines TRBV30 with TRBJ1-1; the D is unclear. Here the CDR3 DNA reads TGTGCCTGGATGAACACTGAAGCTTTCTTT. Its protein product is CAWMNTEAFF.